This TCR beta chain derives from a study of blood T cell repertoires in COVID-19 (dated by TCRdb to about 2020). A note on the overall study: Samples from collaborators originated in the United States, Italy and Spain and spanned both the acute and convalescent phases of COVID-19. The material from the prospective study consisted of cDNA or gDNA derived from T cells, B-cell-depleted T cells, or PBMCs. Subjects who had been exposed to COVID-19, were actively infected with it, or had recovered from it provided the deeply sampled blood TCRbeta repertoires that made up the dataset. The repertoires were made available in a free public database intended to serve as a resource for research on the immune response to SARS-CoV-2. Samples were obtained from the ongoing ImmuneRACE study (first 160 participants) and from 1,254 subjects provided by 6 global collaborators. Sample metadata almost always included a de-identified subject ID, COVID-19 status, age in years and sex. Where HLA class I and class II types were available, the types were taken from metadata supplied by the sample provider, not from assay-based typing. Paper-wide results and their limitations: The amount of clinical and demographic metadata varied by source and participant and was provided uncurated.

The CDR3 numbers 14 residues from cysteine through phenylalanine. The kept DNA is CDR3 alone, 42 bases in frame from the first base. Reading the germline V gene (reference sequence) gives CDR1 LGHDT and CDR2 YNNKEL. After removal of 2 bases from V and 3 bases from J, the junction retains 3 bases not matched to a gene. The immunoSEQ Assay, a bias-controlled multiplex PCR, was used to amplify TCRbeta CDR3 regions from genomic DNA. As for the authors' bioinformatics: Nucleated cell counts per sample were estimated from amplification of reference gene primers within the assay. Sequence reads were collapsed and filtered to measure the absolute abundance of every unique TCRbeta CDR3 rearrangement. For each sample, productive Simpson clonality was calculated by taking the square root of Simpson's diversity index across productive rearrangements. TCRdb mirrors the immuneACCESS table, restricted to in-frame sequences. Some clones are absent from its copies; in checked studies, under half trace to an unresolved V gene, and the reason for the others is unknown. Clonal size and the V and J genes are those of that table, whereas D and trimming came from the DNA. Here the sample has approximately 210,000 clones; about four fifths occur a single time. The ten biggest clones cover 2% to 3% of the sample.

Whole blood was collected in K2EDTA tubes by collaborating institutions according to the institutions' own protocols. Collaborator samples were shipped for TCRbeta analysis as frozen whole blood, isolated PBMCs, or DNA extracted from either sample type. As for this clone: The specificity of this receptor is unknown. No much larger clone is present one base from it, and per-base qualities are unavailable.

The receptor's source is a woman aged 40 to 55 with active or convalescent COVID-19. In this chain, TRBV3-1 (or the pseudogene TRBV3-2) is recombined with TRBJ1-1; TRBD1 agrees with 7 junctional bases. The specimen sequenced was peripheral blood. The CDR3 in this case is CASSQYRGDTEAFF. The DNA sequence is given as TGTGCCAGCAGCCAATACAGGGGCGACACTGAAGCTTTCTTT.